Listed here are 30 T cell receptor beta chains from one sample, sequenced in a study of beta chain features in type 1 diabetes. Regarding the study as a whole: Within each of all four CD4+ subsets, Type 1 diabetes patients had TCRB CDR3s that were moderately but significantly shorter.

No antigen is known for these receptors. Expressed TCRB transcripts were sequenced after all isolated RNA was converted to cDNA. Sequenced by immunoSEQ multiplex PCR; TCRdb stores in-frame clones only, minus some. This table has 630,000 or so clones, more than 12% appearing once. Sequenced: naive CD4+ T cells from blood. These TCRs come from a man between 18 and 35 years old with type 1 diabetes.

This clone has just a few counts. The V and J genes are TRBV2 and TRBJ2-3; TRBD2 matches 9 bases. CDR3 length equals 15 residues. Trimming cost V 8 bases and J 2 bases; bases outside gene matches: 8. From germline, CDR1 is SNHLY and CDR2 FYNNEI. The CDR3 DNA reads TGTGCCAGCCGACTGGGCGGGAGGGCCACAGATACGCAGTATTTT. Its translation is CASRLGGRATDTQYF.

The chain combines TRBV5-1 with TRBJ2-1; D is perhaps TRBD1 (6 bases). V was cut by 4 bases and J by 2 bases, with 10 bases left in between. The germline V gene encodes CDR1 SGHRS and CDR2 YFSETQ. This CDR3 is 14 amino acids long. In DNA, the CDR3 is TGCGCCAGCAGCCCCCCAGGGGCCTACAATGAGCAGTTCTTC. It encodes CASSPPGAYNEQFF.

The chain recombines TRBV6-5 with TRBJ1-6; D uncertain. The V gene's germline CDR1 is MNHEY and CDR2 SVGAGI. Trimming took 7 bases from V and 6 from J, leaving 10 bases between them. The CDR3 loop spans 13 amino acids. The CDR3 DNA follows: TGTGCCAGCAAGCAGAGCCTTAATTCACCCCTCCACTTT. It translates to CASKQSLNSPLHF.

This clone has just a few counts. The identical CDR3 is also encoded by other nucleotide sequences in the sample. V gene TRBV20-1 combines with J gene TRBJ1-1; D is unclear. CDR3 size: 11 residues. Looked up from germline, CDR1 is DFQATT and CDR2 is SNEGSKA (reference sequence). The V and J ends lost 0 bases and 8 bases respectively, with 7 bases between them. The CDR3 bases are TGCAGTGCTAGAGATCGGGCAGAAGCTTTCTTT. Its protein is CSARDRAEAFF.

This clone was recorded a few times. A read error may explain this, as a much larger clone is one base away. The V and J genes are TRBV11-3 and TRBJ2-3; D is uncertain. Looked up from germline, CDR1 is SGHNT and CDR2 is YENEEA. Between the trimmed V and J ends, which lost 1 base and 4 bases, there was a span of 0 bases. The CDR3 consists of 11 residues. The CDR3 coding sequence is TGTGCCAGCAGCTTAGCAGATACGCAGTATTTT. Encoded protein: CASSLADTQYF.

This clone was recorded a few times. In DNA, the CDR3 is TGTGCCTGGACCCAGGGGTTAGCCAAAAACATTCAGTACTTC. Protein: CAWTQGLAKNIQYF. V gene TRBV30 combines with J gene TRBJ2-4; tentatively, D is TRBD1 (6 bases). V lost 4 bases, J lost 0 bases, and 10 bases lay in between. Germline values: CDR1 GTSNPN, CDR2 SVGIG (reference sequence). The CDR3 is 14 amino acids.

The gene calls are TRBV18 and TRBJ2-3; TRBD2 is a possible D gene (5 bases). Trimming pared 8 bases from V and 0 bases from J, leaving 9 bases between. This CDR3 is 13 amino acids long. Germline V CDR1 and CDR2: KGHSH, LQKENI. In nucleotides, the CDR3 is TGTGCCAGCCGAGGGAGCAGCACAGATACGCAGTATTTT. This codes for CASRGSSTDTQYF.

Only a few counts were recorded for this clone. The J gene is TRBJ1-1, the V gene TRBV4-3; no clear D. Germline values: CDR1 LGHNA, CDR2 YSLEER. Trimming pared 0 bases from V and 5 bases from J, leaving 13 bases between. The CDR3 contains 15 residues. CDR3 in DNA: TGCGCCAGCAGCCAAGATAAACGAGGGTATACTGAAGCTTTCTTT. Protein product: CASSQDKRGYTEAFF.

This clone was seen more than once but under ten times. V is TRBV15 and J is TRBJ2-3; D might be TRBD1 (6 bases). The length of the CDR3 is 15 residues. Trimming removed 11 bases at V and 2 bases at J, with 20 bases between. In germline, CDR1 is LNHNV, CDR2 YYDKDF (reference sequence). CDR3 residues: CALGATIRPTDTQYF. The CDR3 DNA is TGTGCCTTGGGGGCGACGATCAGGCCCACAGATACGCAGTATTTT.

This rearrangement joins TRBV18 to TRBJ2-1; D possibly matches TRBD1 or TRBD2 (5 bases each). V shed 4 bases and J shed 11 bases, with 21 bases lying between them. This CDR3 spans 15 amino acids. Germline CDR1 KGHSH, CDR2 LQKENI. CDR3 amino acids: CASSLGTVTMPKQFF. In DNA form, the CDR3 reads TGTGCCAGCTCACTTGGGACGGTAACGATGCCCAAGCAGTTCTTC.

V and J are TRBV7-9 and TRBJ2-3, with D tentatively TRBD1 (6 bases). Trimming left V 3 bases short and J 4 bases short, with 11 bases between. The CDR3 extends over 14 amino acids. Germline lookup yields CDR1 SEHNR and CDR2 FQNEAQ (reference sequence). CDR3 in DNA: TGTGCCAGCAGCTTCTCCAGGGGCGCAGATACGCAGTATTTT. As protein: CASSFSRGADTQYF.

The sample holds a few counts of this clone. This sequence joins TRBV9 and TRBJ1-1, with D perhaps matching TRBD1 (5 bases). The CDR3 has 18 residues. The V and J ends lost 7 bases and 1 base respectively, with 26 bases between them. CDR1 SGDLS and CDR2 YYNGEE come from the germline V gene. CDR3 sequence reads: CASVRGGARGEENTEAFF. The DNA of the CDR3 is TGTGCCAGCGTGAGGGGCGGGGCCCGAGGAGAGGAGAACACTGAAGCTTTCTTT. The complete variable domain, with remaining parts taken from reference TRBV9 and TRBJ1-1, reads DSGVTQTPKHLITATGQRVTLRCSPRSGDLSVYWYQQSLDQGLQFLIQYYNGEERAKGNILERFSAQQFPDLHSELNLSSLELGDSALYFCASVRGGARGEENTEAFFGQGTRLTVV.

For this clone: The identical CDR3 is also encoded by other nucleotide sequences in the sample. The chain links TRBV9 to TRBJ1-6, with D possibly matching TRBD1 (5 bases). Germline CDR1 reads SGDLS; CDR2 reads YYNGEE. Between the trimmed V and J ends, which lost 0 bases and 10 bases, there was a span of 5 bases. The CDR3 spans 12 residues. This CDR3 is CASSVEGSPLHF. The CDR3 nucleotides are TGTGCCAGCAGCGTAGAGGGGTCACCCCTCCACTTT.

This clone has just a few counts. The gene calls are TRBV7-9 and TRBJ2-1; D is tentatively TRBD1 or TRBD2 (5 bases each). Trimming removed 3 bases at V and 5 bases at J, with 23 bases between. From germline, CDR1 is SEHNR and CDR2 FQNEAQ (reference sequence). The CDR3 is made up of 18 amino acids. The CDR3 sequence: CASSFGASRTKPHNEQFF. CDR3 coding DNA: TGTGCCAGCAGCTTCGGGGCTAGCCGAACTAAACCACACAATGAGCAGTTCTTC.

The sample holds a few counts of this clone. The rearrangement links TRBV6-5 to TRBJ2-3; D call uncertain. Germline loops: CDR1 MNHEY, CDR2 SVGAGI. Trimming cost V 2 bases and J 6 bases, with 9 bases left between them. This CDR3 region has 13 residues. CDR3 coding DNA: TGTGCCAGCAGTTACGGGGTATCCGATACGCAGTATTTT. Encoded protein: CASSYGVSDTQYF.

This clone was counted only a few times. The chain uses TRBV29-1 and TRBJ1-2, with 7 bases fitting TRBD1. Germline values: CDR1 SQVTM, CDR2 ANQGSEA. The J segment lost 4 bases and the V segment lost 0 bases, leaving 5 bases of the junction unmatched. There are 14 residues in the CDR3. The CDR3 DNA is TGCAGCGTTGAAGATCCGGGACAGACCTATGGCTACACCTTC. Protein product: CSVEDPGQTYGYTF.

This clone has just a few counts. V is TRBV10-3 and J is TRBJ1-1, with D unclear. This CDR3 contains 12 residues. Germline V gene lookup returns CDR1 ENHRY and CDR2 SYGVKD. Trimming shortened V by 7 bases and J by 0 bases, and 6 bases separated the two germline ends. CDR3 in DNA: TGTGCCATCACGACACTGAACACTGAAGCTTTCTTT. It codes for CAITTLNTEAFF.

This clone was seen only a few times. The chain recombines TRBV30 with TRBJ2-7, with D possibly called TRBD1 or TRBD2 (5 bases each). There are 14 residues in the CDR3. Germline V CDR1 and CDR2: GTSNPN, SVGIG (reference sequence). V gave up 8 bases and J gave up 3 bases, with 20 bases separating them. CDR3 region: CARSTWGSSYEQYF. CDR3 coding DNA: TGTGCCCGATCCACCTGGGGGTCAAGCTACGAGCAGTACTTC.

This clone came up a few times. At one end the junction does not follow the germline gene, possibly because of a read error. CDR3 sequence: CASTVSWDRGNTDTQYF. In nucleotides, the CDR3 is TGTGCCAGCACCGTAAGCTGGGACAGGGGTAACACAGATACGCAGTATTTT. The chain recombines TRBV9 with TRBJ2-3, with 10 bases aligning to TRBD1. Germline V lookup: CDR1 SGDLS, CDR2 YYNGEE. The CDR3 is 17 residues long.

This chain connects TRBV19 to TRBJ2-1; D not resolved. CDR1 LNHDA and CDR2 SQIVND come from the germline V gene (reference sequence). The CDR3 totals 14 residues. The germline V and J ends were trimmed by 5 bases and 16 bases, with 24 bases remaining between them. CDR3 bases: TGTGCCAGTAGTCTAACTCGAGTGGACGGCTCCAGATTCTTC. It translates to CASSLTRVDGSRFF.

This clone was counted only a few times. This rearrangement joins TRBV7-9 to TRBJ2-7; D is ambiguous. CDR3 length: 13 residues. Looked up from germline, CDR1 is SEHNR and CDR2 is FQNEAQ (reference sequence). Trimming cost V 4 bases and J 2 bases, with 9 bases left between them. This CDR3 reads CASSSGSPYEQYF. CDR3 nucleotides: TGTGCCAGCAGCTCCGGGTCACCCTACGAGCAGTACTTC.

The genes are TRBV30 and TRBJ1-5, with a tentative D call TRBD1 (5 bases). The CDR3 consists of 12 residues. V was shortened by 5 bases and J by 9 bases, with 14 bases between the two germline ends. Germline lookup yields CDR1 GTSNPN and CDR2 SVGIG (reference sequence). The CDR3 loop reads CAWDPGQGPQHF. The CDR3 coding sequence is TGTGCCTGGGACCCGGGGCAGGGGCCCCAGCATTTT.

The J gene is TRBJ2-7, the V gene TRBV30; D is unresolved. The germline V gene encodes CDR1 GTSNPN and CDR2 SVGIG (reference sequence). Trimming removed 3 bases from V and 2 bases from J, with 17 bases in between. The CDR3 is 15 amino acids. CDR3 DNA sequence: TGTGCCTGGAGGACGGACCGGTCACCGGCCTACGAGCAGTACTTC. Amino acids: CAWRTDRSPAYEQYF.

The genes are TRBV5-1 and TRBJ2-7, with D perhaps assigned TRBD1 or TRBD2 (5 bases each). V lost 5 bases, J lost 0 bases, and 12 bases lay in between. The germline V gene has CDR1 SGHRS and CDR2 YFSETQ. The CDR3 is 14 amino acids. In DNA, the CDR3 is TGCGCCAGCAGTTCCTTGGGACCCTCCTACGAGCAGTACTTC. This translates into CASSSLGPSYEQYF. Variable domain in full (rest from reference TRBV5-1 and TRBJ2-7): KAGVTQTPRYLIKTRGQQVTLSCSPISGHRSVSWYQQTPGQGLQFLFEYFSETQRNKGNFPGRFSGRQFSNSRSEMNVSTLELGDSALYLCASSSLGPSYEQYFGPGTRLTVT.

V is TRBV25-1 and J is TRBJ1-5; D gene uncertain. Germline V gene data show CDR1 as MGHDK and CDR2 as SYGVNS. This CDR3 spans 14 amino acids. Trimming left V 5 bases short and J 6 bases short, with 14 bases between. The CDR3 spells CASSPRVLAQPQHF. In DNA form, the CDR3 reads TGTGCCAGCAGTCCCCGGGTCCTAGCTCAGCCCCAGCATTTT.

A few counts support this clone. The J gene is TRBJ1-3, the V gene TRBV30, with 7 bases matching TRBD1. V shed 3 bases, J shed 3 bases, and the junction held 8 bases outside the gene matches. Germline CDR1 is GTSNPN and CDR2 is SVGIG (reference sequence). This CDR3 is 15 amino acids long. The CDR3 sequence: CAWSPPGQIGNTIYF. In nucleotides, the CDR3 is TGTGCCTGGAGCCCACCGGGACAGATTGGAAACACCATATATTTT.

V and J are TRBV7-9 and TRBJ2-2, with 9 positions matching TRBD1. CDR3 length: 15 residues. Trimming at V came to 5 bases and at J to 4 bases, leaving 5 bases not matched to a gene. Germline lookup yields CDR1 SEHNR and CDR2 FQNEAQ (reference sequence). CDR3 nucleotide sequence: TGTGCCAGCAGCCAGGGACAGGGTTCCACCGGGGAGCTGTTTTTT. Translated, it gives CASSQGQGSTGELFF.

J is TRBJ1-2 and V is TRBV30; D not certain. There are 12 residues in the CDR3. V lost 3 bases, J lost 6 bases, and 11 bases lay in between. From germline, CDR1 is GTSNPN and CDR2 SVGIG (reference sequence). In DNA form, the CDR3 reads TGTGCCTGGAGCCCTCGACGGCATGGCTACACCTTC. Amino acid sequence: CAWSPRRHGYTF.

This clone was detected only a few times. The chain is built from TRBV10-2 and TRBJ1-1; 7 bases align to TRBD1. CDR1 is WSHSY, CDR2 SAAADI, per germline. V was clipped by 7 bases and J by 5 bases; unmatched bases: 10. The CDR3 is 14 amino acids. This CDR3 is CASTGRGLGTEAFF. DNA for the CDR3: TGCGCCAGCACGGGCAGGGGGTTGGGGACTGAAGCTTTCTTT.

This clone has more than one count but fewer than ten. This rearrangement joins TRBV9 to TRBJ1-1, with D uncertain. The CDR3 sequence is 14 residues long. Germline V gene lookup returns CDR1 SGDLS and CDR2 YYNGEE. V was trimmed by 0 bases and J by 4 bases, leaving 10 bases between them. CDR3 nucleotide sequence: TGTGCCAGCAGCGTAGAGGTCTGGGGCACTGAAGCTTTCTTT. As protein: CASSVEVWGTEAFF.